The entry that follows covers one T cell receptor beta chain sequence. The antigen remains unidentified. This specimen comes from a study of OX40 agonist ivuxolimab in advanced cancers. Turning to the study itself: From roughly 20 to 79 years was the age range, with a mean of approximately 58 years, and roughly 80% were male. Partial responses, seen in three patients, involved one hepatocellular carcinoma and two cutaneous melanomas. Study conclusions and caveats: At doses 0.1 to 3.0 mg/kg, CD4+ and CD8+ clones expanded.

Per germline, CDR1 SNHLY and CDR2 FYNNEI. The CDR3 spans 14 residues. V was pared by 7 bases and J by 6 bases, with 15 bases between. Sequenced by immunoSEQ multiplex PCR; TCRdb stores in-frame clones only, minus some. In the table there are 80,000 to 100,000 clones, around 88% of which are singletons. V gene TRBV2 combines with J gene TRBJ2-2; maybe TRBD1 (5 bases). This TCR derives from an adult with an advanced solid tumor such as melanoma, head and neck, liver or kidney cancer. The material sequenced was CD4+ or CD8+ T cells sorted from blood, taken in a trial of the OX40 agonist ivuxolimab. As DNA, the CDR3 is TGTGCCAGCACTCTCCAGCAAGGGGCCGGGGAGCTGTTTTTT. It codes for CASTLQQGAGELFF.